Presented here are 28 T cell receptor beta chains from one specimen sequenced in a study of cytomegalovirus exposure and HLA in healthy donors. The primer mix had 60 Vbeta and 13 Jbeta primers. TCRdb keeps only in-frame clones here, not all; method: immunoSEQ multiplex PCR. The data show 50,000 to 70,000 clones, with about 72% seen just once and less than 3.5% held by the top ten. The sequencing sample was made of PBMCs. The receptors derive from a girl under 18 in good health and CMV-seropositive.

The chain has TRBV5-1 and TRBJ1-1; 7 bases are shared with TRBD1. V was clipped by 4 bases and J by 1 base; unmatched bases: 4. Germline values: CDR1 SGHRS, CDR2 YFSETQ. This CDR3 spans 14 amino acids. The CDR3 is CASSTRTGNTEAFF. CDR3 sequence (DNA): TGCGCCAGCAGCACCCGGACAGGGAACACTGAAGCTTTCTTT.

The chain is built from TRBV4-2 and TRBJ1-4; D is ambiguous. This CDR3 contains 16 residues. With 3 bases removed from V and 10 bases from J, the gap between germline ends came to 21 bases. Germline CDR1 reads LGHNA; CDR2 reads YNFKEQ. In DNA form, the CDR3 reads TGTGCCAGCAGCCACCCCCTTGGGCGAGAGGGTGGAAAACTGTTTTTT. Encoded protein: CASSHPLGREGGKLFF.

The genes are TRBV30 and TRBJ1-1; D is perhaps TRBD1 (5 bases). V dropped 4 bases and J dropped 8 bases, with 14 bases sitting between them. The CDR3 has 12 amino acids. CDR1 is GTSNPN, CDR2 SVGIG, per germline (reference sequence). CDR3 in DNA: TGTGCCTGGAATTGGGGTGGGGGGGAAGCTTTCTTT. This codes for CAWNWGGGEAFF.

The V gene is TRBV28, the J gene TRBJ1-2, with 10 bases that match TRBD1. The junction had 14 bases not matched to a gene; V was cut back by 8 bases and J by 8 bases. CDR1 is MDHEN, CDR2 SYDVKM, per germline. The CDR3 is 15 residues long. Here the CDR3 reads CASFPPDRGIDGYTF. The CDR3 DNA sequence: TGTGCCAGCTTTCCTCCGGACAGGGGGATTGACGGCTACACCTTC.

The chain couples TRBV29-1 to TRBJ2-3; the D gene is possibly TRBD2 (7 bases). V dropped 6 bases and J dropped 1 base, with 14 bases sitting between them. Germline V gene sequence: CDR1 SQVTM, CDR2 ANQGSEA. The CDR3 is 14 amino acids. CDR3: CSVARGAGTDTQYF. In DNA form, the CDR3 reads TGCAGCGTGGCCCGGGGGGCGGGCACAGATACGCAGTATTTT.

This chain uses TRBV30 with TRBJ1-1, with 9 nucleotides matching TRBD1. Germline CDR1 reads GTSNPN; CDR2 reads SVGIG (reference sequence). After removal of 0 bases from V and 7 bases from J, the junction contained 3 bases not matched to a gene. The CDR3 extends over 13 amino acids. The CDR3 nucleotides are TGTGCCTGGAGTGTCGGGACAGGGTTTGAAGCTTTCTTT. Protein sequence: CAWSVGTGFEAFF.

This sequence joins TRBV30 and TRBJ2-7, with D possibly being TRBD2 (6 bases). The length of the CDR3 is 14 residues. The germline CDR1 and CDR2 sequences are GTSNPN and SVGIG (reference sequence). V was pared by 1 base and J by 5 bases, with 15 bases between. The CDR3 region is CAWSALGGSDEQYF. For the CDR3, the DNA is TGTGCCTGGAGTGCCCTCGGAGGGTCGGACGAGCAGTACTTC.

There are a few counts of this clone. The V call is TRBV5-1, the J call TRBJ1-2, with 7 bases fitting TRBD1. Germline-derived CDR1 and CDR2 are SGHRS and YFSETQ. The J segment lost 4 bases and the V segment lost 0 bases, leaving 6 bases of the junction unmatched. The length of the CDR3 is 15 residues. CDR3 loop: CASSLETGSGYGYTF. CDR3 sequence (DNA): TGCGCCAGCAGCTTGGAGACAGGGTCGGGCTATGGCTACACCTTC.

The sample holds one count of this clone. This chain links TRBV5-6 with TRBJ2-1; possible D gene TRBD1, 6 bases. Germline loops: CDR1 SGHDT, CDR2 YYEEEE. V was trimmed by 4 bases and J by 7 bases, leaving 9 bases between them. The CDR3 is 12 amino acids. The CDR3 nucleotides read TGTGCCAGCAGCGTGCAGGGGAATGAGCAGTTCTTC. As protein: CASSVQGNEQFF.

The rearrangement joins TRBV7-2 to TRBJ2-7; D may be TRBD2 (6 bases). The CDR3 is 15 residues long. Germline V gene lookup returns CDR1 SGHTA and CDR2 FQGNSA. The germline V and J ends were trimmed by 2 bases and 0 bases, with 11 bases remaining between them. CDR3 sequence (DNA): TGTGCCAGCAGCTTATATGGGACTCCCTCCTACGAGCAGTACTTC. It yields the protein CASSLYGTPSYEQYF. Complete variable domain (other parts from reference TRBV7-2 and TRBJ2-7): GAGVSQSPSNKVTEKGKDVELRCDPISGHTALYWYRQSLGQGLEFLIYFQGNSAPDKSGLPSDRFSAERTGGSVSTLTIQRTQQEDSAVYLCASSLYGTPSYEQYFGPGTRLTVT.

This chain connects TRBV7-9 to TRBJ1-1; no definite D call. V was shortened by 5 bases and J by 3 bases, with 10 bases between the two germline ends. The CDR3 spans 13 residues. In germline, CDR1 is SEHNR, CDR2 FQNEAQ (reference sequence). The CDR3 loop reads CASSPSFDTEAFF. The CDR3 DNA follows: TGTGCCAGCAGCCCGTCTTTTGACACTGAAGCTTTCTTT.

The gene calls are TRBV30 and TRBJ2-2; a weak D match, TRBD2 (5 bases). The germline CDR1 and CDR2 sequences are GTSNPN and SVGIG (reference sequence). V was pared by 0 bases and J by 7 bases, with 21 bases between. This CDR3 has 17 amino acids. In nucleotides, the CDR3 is TGTGCCTGGAGTGTTGTGGGATTGGACGGAGGAGGCGGGGAGCTGTTTTTT. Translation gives CAWSVVGLDGGGGELFF.

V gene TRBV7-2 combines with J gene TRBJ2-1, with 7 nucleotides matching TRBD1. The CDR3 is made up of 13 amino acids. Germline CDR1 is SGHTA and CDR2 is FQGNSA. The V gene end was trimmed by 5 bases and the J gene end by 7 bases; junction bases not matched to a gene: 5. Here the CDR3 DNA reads TGTGCCAGCAGCGCTACAGGGGTTAATGAGCAGTTCTTC. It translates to CASSATGVNEQFF.

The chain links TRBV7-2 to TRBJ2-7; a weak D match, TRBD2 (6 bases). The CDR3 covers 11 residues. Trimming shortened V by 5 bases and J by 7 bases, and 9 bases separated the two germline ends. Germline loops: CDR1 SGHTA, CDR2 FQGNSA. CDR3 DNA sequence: TGTGCCAGCAGCCTCCGGGAGGAGCAGTACTTC. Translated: CASSLREEQYF.

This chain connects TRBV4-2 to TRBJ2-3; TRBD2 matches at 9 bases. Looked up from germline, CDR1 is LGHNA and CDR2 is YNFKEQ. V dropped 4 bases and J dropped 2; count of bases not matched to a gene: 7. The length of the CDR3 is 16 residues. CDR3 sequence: CASSPRERGDTDTQYF. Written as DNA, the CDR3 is TGTGCCAGCAGCCCTCGGGAGCGGGGGGACACAGATACGCAGTATTTT.

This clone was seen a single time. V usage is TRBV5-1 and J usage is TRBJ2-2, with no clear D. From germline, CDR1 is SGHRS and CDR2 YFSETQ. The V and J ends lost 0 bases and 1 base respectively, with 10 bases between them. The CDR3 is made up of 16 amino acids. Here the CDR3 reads CASSLEPRGNTGELFF. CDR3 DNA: TGCGCCAGCAGCTTGGAGCCCCGCGGGAACACCGGGGAGCTGTTTTTT. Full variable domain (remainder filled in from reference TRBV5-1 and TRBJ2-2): KAGVTQTPRYLIKTRGQQVTLSCSPISGHRSVSWYQQTPGQGLQFLFEYFSETQRNKGNFPGRFSGRQFSNSRSEMNVSTLELGDSALYLCASSLEPRGNTGELFFGEGSRLTVL.

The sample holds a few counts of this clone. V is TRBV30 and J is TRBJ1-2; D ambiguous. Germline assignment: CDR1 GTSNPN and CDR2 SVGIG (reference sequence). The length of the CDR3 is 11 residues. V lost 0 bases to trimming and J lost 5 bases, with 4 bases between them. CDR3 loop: CAWSVLYGYTF. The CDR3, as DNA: TGTGCCTGGAGTGTTCTGTATGGCTACACCTTC.

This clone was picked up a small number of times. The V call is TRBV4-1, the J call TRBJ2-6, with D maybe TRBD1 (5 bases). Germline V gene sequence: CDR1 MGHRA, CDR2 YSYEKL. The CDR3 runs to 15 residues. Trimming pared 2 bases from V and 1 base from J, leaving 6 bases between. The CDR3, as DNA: TGCGCCAGCAGCCAACAGGGTTCTGGGGCCAACGTCCTGACTTTC. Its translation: CASSQQGSGANVLTF.

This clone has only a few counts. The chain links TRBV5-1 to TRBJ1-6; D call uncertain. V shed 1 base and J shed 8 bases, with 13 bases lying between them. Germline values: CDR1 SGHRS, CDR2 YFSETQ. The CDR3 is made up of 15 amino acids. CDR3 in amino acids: CASSLYGEKDSPLHF. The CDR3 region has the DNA TGCGCCAGCAGCTTGTACGGGGAAAAGGATTCACCCCTCCACTTT. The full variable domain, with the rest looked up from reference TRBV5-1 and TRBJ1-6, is KAGVTQTPRYLIKTRGQQVTLSCSPISGHRSVSWYQQTPGQGLQFLFEYFSETQRNKGNFPGRFSGRQFSNSRSEMNVSTLELGDSALYLCASSLYGEKDSPLHFGNGTRLTVT.

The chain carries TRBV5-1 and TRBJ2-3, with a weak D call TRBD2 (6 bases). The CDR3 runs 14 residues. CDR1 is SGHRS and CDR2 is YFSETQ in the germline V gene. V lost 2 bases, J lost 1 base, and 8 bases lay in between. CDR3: CASSFGGRTDTQYF. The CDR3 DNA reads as TGCGCCAGCAGCTTCGGGGGTCGCACAGATACGCAGTATTTT. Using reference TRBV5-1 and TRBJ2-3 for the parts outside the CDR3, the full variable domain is KAGVTQTPRYLIKTRGQQVTLSCSPISGHRSVSWYQQTPGQGLQFLFEYFSETQRNKGNFPGRFSGRQFSNSRSEMNVSTLELGDSALYLCASSFGGRTDTQYFGPGTRLTVL.

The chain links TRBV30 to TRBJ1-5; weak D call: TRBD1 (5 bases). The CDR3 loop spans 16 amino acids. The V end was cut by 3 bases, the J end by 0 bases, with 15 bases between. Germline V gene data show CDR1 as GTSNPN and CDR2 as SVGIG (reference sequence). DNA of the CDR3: TGTGCCTGGAGCCCCCGGGGGTTGCCTAGCAATCAGCCCCAGCATTTT. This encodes CAWSPRGLPSNQPQHF.

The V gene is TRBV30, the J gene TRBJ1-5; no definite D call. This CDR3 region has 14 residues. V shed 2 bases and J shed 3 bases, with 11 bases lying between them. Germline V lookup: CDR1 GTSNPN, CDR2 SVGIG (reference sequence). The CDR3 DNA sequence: TGTGCCTGGAGTTCGGGTACCTCCAATCAGCCCCAGCATTTT. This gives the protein CAWSSGTSNQPQHF.

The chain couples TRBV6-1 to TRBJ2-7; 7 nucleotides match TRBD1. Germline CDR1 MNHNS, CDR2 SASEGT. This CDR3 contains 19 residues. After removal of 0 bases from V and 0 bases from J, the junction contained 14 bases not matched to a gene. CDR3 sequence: CASSEAVTGFQGSSYEQYF. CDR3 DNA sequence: TGTGCCAGCAGTGAAGCCGTGACAGGGTTCCAAGGAAGCTCCTACGAGCAGTACTTC.

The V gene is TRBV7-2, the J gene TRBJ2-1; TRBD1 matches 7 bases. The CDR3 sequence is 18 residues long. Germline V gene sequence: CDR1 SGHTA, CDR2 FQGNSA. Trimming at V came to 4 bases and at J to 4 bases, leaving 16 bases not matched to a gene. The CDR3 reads CASSSYAGTALSYNEQFF. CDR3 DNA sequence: TGTGCCAGCAGCTCTTACGCCGGGACAGCCTTGAGTTACAATGAGCAGTTCTTC.

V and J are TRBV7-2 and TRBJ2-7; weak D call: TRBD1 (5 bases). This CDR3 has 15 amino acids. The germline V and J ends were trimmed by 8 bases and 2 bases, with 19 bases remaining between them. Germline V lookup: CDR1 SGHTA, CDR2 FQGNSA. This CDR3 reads CASLNLRDYPYEQYF. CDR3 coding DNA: TGTGCCAGCCTCAACCTCAGGGATTATCCCTACGAGCAGTACTTC.

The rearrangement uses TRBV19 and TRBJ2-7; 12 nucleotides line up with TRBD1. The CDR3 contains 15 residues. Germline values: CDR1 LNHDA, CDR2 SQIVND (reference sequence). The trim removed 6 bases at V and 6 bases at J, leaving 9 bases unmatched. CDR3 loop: CASSPGTGGLGEQYF. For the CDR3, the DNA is TGTGCCAGTAGCCCCGGGACAGGGGGCTTGGGCGAGCAGTACTTC.

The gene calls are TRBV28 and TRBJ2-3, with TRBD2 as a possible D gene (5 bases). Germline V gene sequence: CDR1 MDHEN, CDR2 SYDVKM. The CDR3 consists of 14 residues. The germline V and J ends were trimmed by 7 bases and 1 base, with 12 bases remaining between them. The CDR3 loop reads CASNEGAGTDTQYF. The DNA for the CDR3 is TGTGCCAGCAATGAGGGAGCGGGCACAGATACGCAGTATTTT.

The CDR3 DNA reads TGTGCCAGCAGCAACCGACAGGGTCAAGAGACCCAGTACTTC. Encoded protein: CASSNRQGQETQYF. V and J are TRBV7-2 and TRBJ2-5; TRBD1 matches 7 bases. The CDR3 spans 14 residues. The junction had 5 bases not matched to a gene; V was cut back by 5 bases and J by 2 bases. Germline assignment: CDR1 SGHTA and CDR2 FQGNSA.